One and the same sample provided the 28 T cell receptor beta chains below, sequenced in a study of CD8+ T cells in alopecia areata. Treatment reported: oral pan-JAK inhibitor, 5-10 mg twice daily. Lesional scalp tissue (obtained by punch biopsy) and peripheral blood were collected from alopecia areata patients. RNA was isolated and reverse transcribed to cDNA, the sequencing template. The method was immunoSEQ multiplex PCR; TCRdb's version includes in-frame clones alone and lacks a portion of them. The table has about 5,400 clones, roughly two thirds seen once. Sequences were derived from skin, sampled at week 24, from a patient treated with tofacitinib. The receptors stem from a human donor with alopecia areata.

The chain links TRBV4-1 to TRBJ2-1; maybe TRBD2 (5 bases). Germline V gene sequence: CDR1 MGHRA, CDR2 YSYEKL. The CDR3 is made up of 16 amino acids. Deletions cut 0 bases from V and 0 bases from J, with 9 bases between. The CDR3: CASSQEDWTSYNEQFF. The CDR3 DNA reads TGCGCCAGCAGCCAAGAGGACTGGACCTCCTACAATGAGCAGTTCTTC.

By share, this clone counts as large. This chain uses TRBV2 with TRBJ2-2; 7 positions agree with TRBD1. Germline assignment: CDR1 SNHLY and CDR2 FYNNEI. The CDR3 is 15 amino acids. Trimming removed 6 bases from V and 0 bases from J; junction bases left unmatched: 4. This CDR3 is CASRAQGANTGELFF. The CDR3 DNA follows: TGTGCCAGCAGAGCCCAGGGGGCGAACACCGGGGAGCTGTTTTTT.

The rearrangement uses TRBV5-1 and TRBJ2-7; 8 nucleotides align to TRBD1. The J segment lost 4 bases and the V segment lost 4 bases, leaving 7 bases of the junction unmatched. Per the germline V gene, CDR1 is SGHRS and CDR2 is YFSETQ. CDR3 length: 14 amino acids. The CDR3 is CASSETGTGYEQYF. CDR3 coding DNA: TGCGCCAGCAGCGAAACCGGGACAGGATACGAGCAGTACTTC.

This sequence joins TRBV7-2 and TRBJ2-1; 10 positions agree with TRBD2. Germline lookup yields CDR1 SGHTA and CDR2 FQGNSA. With 3 bases clipped from V and 8 bases from J, the junction kept 10 bases outside the gene matches. This CDR3 comprises 16 residues. CDR3 DNA sequence: TGTGCCAGCAGCTTTTATAGACTAGCGGGCGGCGATGAGCAGTTCTTC. It is translated as CASSFYRLAGGDEQFF.

This clone has more than one count but fewer than ten. The chain recombines TRBV7-9 with TRBJ1-1, with D unclear. Per germline, CDR1 SEHNR and CDR2 FQNEAQ (reference sequence). Trimming stripped 6 bases from V and 8 bases from J, with 13 bases between. The CDR3 spans 12 residues. CDR3 DNA sequence: TGTGCCAGCAGTCTAGGACGGAACGAAGCTTTCTTT. Its translation: CASSLGRNEAFF.

V gene TRBV4-1 combines with J gene TRBJ2-1; 8 bases align to TRBD1. The V segment lost 1 base and the J segment 8 bases; nucleotides outside the gene matches: 7. The CDR3 contains 15 residues. Germline CDR1 and CDR2: MGHRA and YSYEKL. The CDR3 DNA reads TGCGCCAGCAGCCAAGGGACAGGGATAATCTATGAGCAGTTCTTC. Residues: CASSQGTGIIYEQFF.

This clone occurred a few times. The V gene is TRBV5-5, the J gene TRBJ2-5, with TRBD2 matching over 7 bases. CDR3 size: 15 residues. V trimming: 3 bases; J trimming: 0 bases; junction bases outside the gene matches: 5. Germline CDR1 SGHKS, CDR2 YYEKEE (reference sequence). The CDR3 here is CASSSSGTNQETQYF. As DNA, the CDR3 is TGTGCCAGCAGCTCCTCCGGGACTAACCAAGAGACCCAGTACTTC.

The chain is built from TRBV7-2 and TRBJ2-7; D might be TRBD1 or TRBD2, each matching 6 bases. The germline CDR1 and CDR2 sequences are SGHTA and FQGNSA. CDR3 length equals 16 residues. V shed 5 bases and J shed 2 bases, with 19 bases lying between them. The CDR3 DNA reads as TGTGCCAGCAGCCATCCCCCATGGCGGGACACCTACGAGCAGTACTTC. It specifies CASSHPPWRDTYEQYF.

This clone has a single count. This chain links TRBV4-2 with TRBJ2-7; 8 bases align to TRBD1. CDR1 is LGHNA, CDR2 YNFKEQ, per germline. V dropped 4 bases and J dropped 0; count of bases not matched to a gene: 8. The CDR3 is made up of 16 amino acids. The CDR3 bases are TGTGCCAGCAGCCTTTGGACAGGGCCCGACTCCTACGAGCAGTACTTC. Translation gives CASSLWTGPDSYEQYF.

The chain employs TRBV5-4 and TRBJ2-3; TRBD1 agrees at 8 bases. After removal of 0 bases from V and 1 base from J, the junction contained 1 base not matched to a gene. The CDR3 runs 15 residues. CDR1 and CDR2 (germline): SGHNT, YYREEE (reference sequence). The CDR3 DNA sequence: TGTGCCAGCAGCTTGGTGGGACAGGGCACAGATACGCAGTATTTT. It specifies CASSLVGQGTDTQYF.

The V call is TRBV5-4, the J call TRBJ1-6; D may be TRBD1 (6 bases). Per the germline V gene, CDR1 is SGHNT and CDR2 is YYREEE (reference sequence). There are 15 residues in the CDR3. Trimming removed 0 bases at V and 6 bases at J, with 10 bases between. The CDR3 DNA sequence: TGTGCCAGCAGCTTGGAGGGGGTATTTAATTCACCCCTCCACTTT. Encoded protein: CASSLEGVFNSPLHF.

The chain joins TRBV4-1 to TRBJ1-5, with TRBD1 as a possible D gene (6 bases). This CDR3 spans 16 amino acids. V lost 4 bases to trimming and J lost 0 bases, with 13 bases between them. CDR1 is MGHRA and CDR2 is YSYEKL in the germline V gene. This CDR3 reads CASSPRGGDSNQPQHF. The CDR3 DNA reads as TGCGCCAGCAGCCCACGAGGGGGAGATAGCAATCAGCCCCAGCATTTT.

The rearrangement uses TRBV19 and TRBJ2-7; possibly TRBD1 or TRBD2 for D (5 bases each). This CDR3 comprises 13 residues. The germline V and J ends were trimmed by 10 bases and 1 base, with 14 bases remaining between them. Germline CDR1 and CDR2: LNHDA and SQIVND (reference sequence). CDR3 in DNA: TGTGCCACCAACCCGGGACCATCCTACGAGCAGTACTTC. Amino acids: CATNPGPSYEQYF.

The chain recombines TRBV5-1 with TRBJ2-7; D is unclear. V was shortened by 4 bases and J by 2 bases, with 7 bases between the two germline ends. The V gene's germline CDR1 is SGHRS and CDR2 YFSETQ. This CDR3 region has 12 residues. CDR3 residues: CASSAQTYEQYF. CDR3 nucleotides: TGCGCCAGCAGCGCCCAAACCTACGAGCAGTACTTC.

The V and J genes are TRBV6-5 and TRBJ2-7; D gene ambiguous. V lost 5 bases, J lost 3 bases, and 8 bases lay in between. This CDR3 is 12 amino acids long. In germline, CDR1 is MNHEY, CDR2 SVGAGI. In DNA, the CDR3 is TGTGCCAGCAGTAGACACAGCTACGAGCAGTACTTC. Translated, it gives CASSRHSYEQYF.

The chain couples TRBV27 to TRBJ1-5; 8 bases are shared with TRBD1. This CDR3 comprises 18 residues. Trimming took 2 bases from V and 3 from J; bases not matched to a gene: 12. Germline values: CDR1 MNHEY, CDR2 SMNVEV (reference sequence). The CDR3 DNA sequence: TGTGCCAGCAGTTTAGAGGGGGACAGGAGCTCCAACAATCAGCCCCAGCATTTT. Translating gives CASSLEGDRSSNNQPQHF.

The rearrangement joins TRBV6-5 to TRBJ2-1, with 11 bases fitting TRBD2. There are 14 residues in the CDR3. CDR1 and CDR2 (germline): MNHEY, SVGAGI. V was pared by 4 bases and J by 13 bases, with 9 bases of the junction left unmatched. The CDR3 DNA is TGTGCCAGCAGTTTCGGACTAGCGGGCGAGTCACAGTTCTTC. Amino acid sequence: CASSFGLAGESQFF.

The genes are TRBV15 and TRBJ2-3, with D possibly TRBD1 on 5 matching bases. This CDR3 spans 14 amino acids. V lost 6 bases and J 6 bases, leaving 16 bases between the germline ends. CDR1 and CDR2 (germline): LNHNV, YYDKDF (reference sequence). CDR3 DNA sequence: TGTGCCACCAGGGGGCTTTTGGGGCACGATACGCAGTATTTT. Amino acids: CATRGLLGHDTQYF. Based on the CDR3 plus reference TRBV15 and TRBJ2-3, the full variable domain is DAMVIQNPRYQVTQFGKPVTLSCSQTLNHNVMYWYQQKSSQAPKLLFHYYDKDFNNEADTPDNFQSRRPNTSFCFLDIRSPGLGDTAMYLCATRGLLGHDTQYFGPGTRLTVL.

The J gene is TRBJ2-1, the V gene TRBV29-1, with D perhaps matching TRBD1 (6 bases). Germline V lookup: CDR1 SQVTM, CDR2 ANQGSEA. V was shortened by 6 bases and J by 1 base, with 10 bases between the two germline ends. CDR3 length equals 13 residues. CDR3 sequence (DNA): TGCAGCGTCGCCAGGGGATCCTACAATGAGCAGTTCTTC. Its protein product is CSVARGSYNEQFF.

The chain is built from TRBV19 and TRBJ1-2; the D is unclear. The CDR3 is 17 residues long. V lost 2 bases to trimming and J lost 4 bases, with 20 bases between them. Per the germline V gene, CDR1 is LNHDA and CDR2 is SQIVND (reference sequence). CDR3 in DNA: TGTGCCAGTAGTATACTGGTGGCAAATCGAAAGACCTATGGCTACACCTTC. Protein product: CASSILVANRKTYGYTF.

CDR3 coding DNA: TGTGCCAGCAGTGAGGGGCTCTGGCGCGGGGCAGCTTTCTTT. It is translated as CASSEGLWRGAAFF. The chain couples TRBV25-1 to TRBJ1-1; perhaps TRBD1 as D (5 bases). CDR3 length: 14 residues. The V end lost 3 bases, the J end lost 10 bases, and 18 bases lay between the germline ends. Looked up from germline, CDR1 is MGHDK and CDR2 is SYGVNS.

The rearrangement links TRBV27 to TRBJ2-5; 7 bases agree with TRBD1. Trimming cost V 5 bases and J 5 bases; bases outside gene matches: 11. The CDR3 contains 15 residues. Per the germline V gene, CDR1 is MNHEY and CDR2 is SMNVEV (reference sequence). This chain's CDR3 is CASSPRGQPSETQYF. CDR3 nucleotide sequence: TGTGCCAGCAGTCCGAGGGGACAGCCCTCGGAGACCCAGTACTTC.

The chain joins TRBV5-5 to TRBJ1-5; D remains unclear. The CDR3 extends over 12 amino acids. Germline CDR1 SGHKS, CDR2 YYEKEE (reference sequence). V was pared by 2 bases and J by 9 bases, with 9 bases between. The CDR3 coding sequence is TGTGCCAGCAGCTTTGAGCTCGGGCCCCAGCATTTT. Translation gives CASSFELGPQHF.

This clone has just a few counts. The rearrangement links TRBV10-3 to TRBJ1-1; TRBD1 matches 8 bases. This CDR3 comprises 16 residues. CDR1 and CDR2 from the germline V gene are ENHRY and SYGVKD. With V trimmed by 6 bases and J by 1 base, 10 bases remained unmatched. The CDR3 bases are TGTGCCATCAGCCAGAAAGAGACAGGGGAGAACACTGAAGCTTTCTTT. This encodes CAISQKETGENTEAFF.

This clone appeared a few times. This rearrangement joins TRBV7-2 to TRBJ2-3; 11 nucleotides agree with TRBD2. Trimming cost V 0 bases and J 5 bases; bases outside gene matches: 4. Per the germline V gene, CDR1 is SGHTA and CDR2 is FQGNSA. The CDR3 covers 16 residues. DNA of the CDR3: TGTGCCAGCAGCTTAGCGGGACTAGCGGCCGGAGATACGCAGTATTTT. It is translated as CASSLAGLAAGDTQYF.

The chain joins TRBV5-4 to TRBJ2-3, with TRBD1 as a possible D gene (5 bases). The germline CDR1 and CDR2 sequences are SGHNT and YYREEE (reference sequence). V was shortened by 1 base and J by 4 bases, with 7 bases between the two germline ends. The CDR3 length is 13 residues. CDR3 in amino acids: CASSLPGPDTQYF. CDR3 coding DNA: TGTGCCAGCAGCTTGCCAGGGCCAGATACGCAGTATTTT.

This clone appeared once. This chain connects TRBV7-3 to TRBJ2-3; 7 bases fit TRBD2. With 1 base clipped from V and 8 bases from J, the junction kept 6 bases outside the gene matches. This CDR3 is 14 amino acids long. Germline V gene lookup returns CDR1 SGHTA and CDR2 FQGTGA. CDR3 nucleotide sequence: TGTGCCAGCAGCTTAAGTAAATCTAGCGGTACGCAGTATTTT. Its protein product is CASSLSKSSGTQYF.

The rearrangement links TRBV20-1 to TRBJ1-1, with D hard to call. The CDR3 runs to 11 residues. In germline, CDR1 is DFQATT, CDR2 SNEGSKA (reference sequence). The ends were cut back, 0 bases at V and 4 bases at J, with 3 bases in the middle. CDR3 protein: CSARESTEAFF. The CDR3 DNA reads TGCAGTGCTAGAGAGAGCACTGAAGCTTTCTTT.